This entry concerns a single TCR beta chain. Original analysis: Amplifying reference gene primers gave estimates of nucleated cell counts. Method: immunoSEQ multiplex PCR; TCRdb's copy keeps in-frame clones and lacks some. V and J calls and clone size are given by that table; D and trimming were obtained from the DNA. Here the sample spans around 250,000 clones, approximately 88% being singletons. The CDR3 is made up of 16 amino acids. Germline V gene sequence: CDR1 LGHDT, CDR2 YNNKEL (reference sequence). V was clipped by 0 bases and J by 5 bases, with 17 bases between them. This sample was taken from a study of blood T cell repertoires in COVID-19. Study-level information: Samples representing acute and convalescent COVID-19 were sourced from the United States, Italy and Spain.

The sequence was obtained from a woman in her thirties or forties with acute COVID-19. Sequencing was done on a sample of PBMCs or T cells enriched from blood (not recorded which). The gene calls are TRBV3-1 (or the pseudogene TRBV3-2) and TRBJ2-7; D possibly corresponds to TRBD2 (5 bases). This CDR3 is CASSQDKWELRNEQYF. As DNA, the CDR3 is TGTGCCAGCAGCCAAGATAAGTGGGAGCTTAGAAACGAGCAGTACTTC.